Presented here are 19 T cell receptor beta chains from one specimen sequenced in a study of technical replicates of blood from a few donors. Profiled with immunoSEQ multiplex PCR; TCRdb holds only in-frame clones, not every one. The repertoire has roughly 59,000 clones, approximately 86% of them found once; the top ten carry more than 4.5%. Sample: PBMCs. Receptors were obtained from a human donor in good health. Some clones in this sample may be carry-over from other donors' samples.

This chain joins TRBV7-3 and TRBJ1-6; no reliable D call. The ends were cut back, 4 bases at V and 7 bases at J, with 11 bases in the middle. Per the germline V gene, CDR1 is SGHTA and CDR2 is FQGTGA. This CDR3 region has 14 residues. This CDR3 reads CASSSGAFNSPLHF. The CDR3 DNA reads as TGTGCCAGCAGCTCTGGAGCTTTCAATTCACCCCTCCACTTT.

J is TRBJ2-3 and V is TRBV30; TRBD2 matches at 11 bases. Germline assignment: CDR1 GTSNPN and CDR2 SVGIG (reference sequence). CDR3 length equals 17 residues. V lost 3 bases, J lost 2 bases, and 10 bases stayed unmatched. In DNA, the CDR3 is TGTGCCTGGAGGTTAGCGGGAGGGCCCCGGGCCACAGATACGCAGTATTTT. The encoded protein is CAWRLAGGPRATDTQYF.

V and J are TRBV30 and TRBJ1-2, with D perhaps TRBD1 (5 bases). The CDR3 loop spans 12 amino acids. The germline gives CDR1 GTSNPN, CDR2 SVGIG (reference sequence). The V gene lost 5 bases and the J gene lost 8 bases, with 15 bases spanning the gap. The CDR3 sequence is CAWGDFGGGYTF. The CDR3 DNA sequence: TGTGCCTGGGGGGACTTCGGAGGCGGCTACACCTTC.

This chain uses TRBV5-1 with TRBJ2-1, with TRBD2 matching 10 bases. The CDR3 totals 16 residues. Unmatched junction bases numbered 8, after V lost 4 bases and J lost 4 bases. CDR1 is SGHRS and CDR2 is YFSETQ in the germline V gene. CDR3 in DNA: TGCGCCAGCAGCGTCATTTTAGCGGGAGGTTACAATGAGCAGTTCTTC. It codes for CASSVILAGGYNEQFF.

The rearrangement uses TRBV4-2 and TRBJ2-1; 10 bases map to TRBD2. The CDR3 contains 20 residues. The germline CDR1 and CDR2 sequences are LGHNA and YNFKEQ. V dropped 0 bases and J dropped 0; count of bases not matched to a gene: 11. The CDR3: CASSQEVAGGHMSSYNEQFF. The CDR3 region has the DNA TGTGCCAGCAGCCAAGAGGTAGCGGGAGGTCATATGAGCTCCTACAATGAGCAGTTCTTC.

The DNA for the CDR3 is TGTGCCAGCAGTTACCCCGGGGACACCCCCGAGCAGTACTTC. Protein product: CASSYPGDTPEQYF. The chain uses TRBV6-6 and TRBJ2-7, with D possibly matching TRBD1 (6 bases). From germline, CDR1 is MNHNY and CDR2 SVGAGI (reference sequence). The CDR3 length is 14 residues. With 2 bases removed from V and 6 bases from J, the gap between germline ends came to 14 bases.

This clone was detected a few times. The chain links TRBV19 to TRBJ1-1, with TRBD1 as a possible D gene (6 bases). The length of the CDR3 is 15 residues. Trimming removed 10 bases from V and 0 bases from J, with 18 bases in between. The V gene's germline CDR1 is LNHDA and CDR2 SQIVND (reference sequence). DNA of the CDR3: TGTGCCACTCAGGGGCAGGAGCTTATGAACACTGAAGCTTTCTTT. Its translation is CATQGQELMNTEAFF.

The chain couples TRBV7-2 to TRBJ1-1; no firm D call. The CDR3 length is 13 residues. With 5 bases removed from V and 4 bases from J, the gap between germline ends came to 11 bases. Per germline, CDR1 SGHTA and CDR2 FQGNSA. In DNA form, the CDR3 reads TGTGCCAGCAGCCTACCCACCTCCACTGAAGCTTTCTTT. Amino acids: CASSLPTSTEAFF.

As to this clone: The sample contains more than one DNA sequence encoding this CDR3. This chain links TRBV5-1 with TRBJ1-5; no firm D call. V was cut by 4 bases and J by 4 bases, with 12 bases left in between. Germline CDR1 is SGHRS and CDR2 is YFSETQ. This CDR3 is built from 14 residues. The DNA of the CDR3 is TGCGCCAGCAGCCCCGACGGAGGAAATCAGCCCCAGCATTTT. The encoded protein is CASSPDGGNQPQHF.

J is TRBJ1-5 and V is TRBV6-1; D unresolved. The CDR3 loop spans 13 amino acids. The V and J ends lost 4 bases and 0 bases respectively, with 4 bases between them. The germline V gene encodes CDR1 MNHNS and CDR2 SASEGT. In DNA, the CDR3 is TGTGCCAGCAGTGTGTATAGCAATCAGCCCCAGCATTTT. This gives the protein CASSVYSNQPQHF.

This clone came up a few times. The V call is TRBV9, the J call TRBJ1-1; 7 bases are a match to TRBD1. Germline CDR1 SGDLS, CDR2 YYNGEE. V lost 4 bases, J lost 6 bases, and 6 bases stayed unmatched. This CDR3 spans 13 amino acids. The CDR3 nucleotides read TGTGCCAGCAGCCTCGGGACAGCCTCTGAAGCTTTCTTT. Translation: CASSLGTASEAFF.

The V gene is TRBV7-8, the J gene TRBJ1-4; D perhaps matches TRBD1 (5 bases). The CDR3 spans 15 residues. V was clipped by 4 bases and J by 3 bases, with 12 bases between them. Germline V gives CDR1 SGHVS, CDR2 FQNEAQ. CDR3 bases: TGTGCCAGCAGCTCGCAGGGAAGATCTAATGAAAAACTGTTTTTT. Encoded protein: CASSSQGRSNEKLFF.

The chain uses TRBV5-1 and TRBJ1-1; 7 bases agree with TRBD1. Germline V CDR1 and CDR2: SGHRS, YFSETQ. The CDR3 contains 14 residues. The ends lost 5 bases at V and 4 bases at J; junction bases unmatched: 8. This chain's CDR3 is CASSTATGATEAFF. Written as DNA, the CDR3 is TGCGCCAGCAGTACAGCAACAGGGGCCACTGAAGCTTTCTTT.

This rearrangement joins TRBV5-1 to TRBJ2-1; 8 bases agree with TRBD2. The CDR3 length is 16 residues. V shed 0 bases and J 4 bases; nucleotides not matched to a gene: 6. Per the germline V gene, CDR1 is SGHRS and CDR2 is YFSETQ. In DNA, the CDR3 is TGCGCCAGCAGCTTGGGAGGAGCGGGAGATTACAATGAGCAGTTCTTC. Residues: CASSLGGAGDYNEQFF.

The chain combines TRBV2 with TRBJ1-1; D uncertain. CDR1 is SNHLY, CDR2 FYNNEI, per germline. CDR3 length: 11 residues. The V end lost 6 bases, the J end lost 4 bases, and 6 bases lay between the germline ends. CDR3 in amino acids: CASRLGTEAFF. CDR3 DNA sequence: TGTGCCAGCAGACTCGGCACTGAAGCTTTCTTT.

This chain uses TRBV13 with TRBJ2-1, with 13 bases lining up with TRBD2. The CDR3 runs to 14 residues. V was pared by 5 bases and J by 6 bases, with 1 base of the junction left unmatched. Germline CDR1 is PRHDT and CDR2 is FYEKMQ (reference sequence). CDR3 coding DNA: TGTGCCAGCAGCACTAGCGGGGGGGCCAATGAGCAGTTCTTC. This translates into CASSTSGGANEQFF.

The chain joins TRBV12-5 to TRBJ2-5; 13 nucleotides line up with TRBD2. The CDR3 is 16 amino acids. The germline gives CDR1 LGHNT, CDR2 FRNRAP. With 1 base clipped from V and 7 bases from J, the junction kept 6 bases outside the gene matches. Written as DNA, the CDR3 is TGTGCTAGTGGTTTGGCAGGACTAGCGGGGGTCGGGACCCAGTACTTC. Protein: CASGLAGLAGVGTQYF.

V gene TRBV10-1 combines with J gene TRBJ1-1, with TRBD1 matching 7 bases. Per germline, CDR1 WNHNN and CDR2 SYGVQD (reference sequence). V lost 6 bases and J lost 3; bases outside the gene matches: 13. The CDR3 is 16 residues long. The CDR3 reads CASRHRGSMTDTEAFF. The CDR3 DNA reads as TGCGCCAGCAGACACAGGGGCTCGATGACGGACACTGAAGCTTTCTTT.

This rearrangement joins TRBV6-5 to TRBJ2-5; TRBD2 matches at 9 bases. Germline V gene lookup returns CDR1 MNHEY and CDR2 SVGAGI. V lost 6 bases, J lost 5 bases, and 7 bases stayed unmatched. The CDR3 is 14 amino acids. This CDR3 is CASRPGLASETQYF. The CDR3 DNA reads TGTGCCAGCAGGCCGGGACTAGCTTCGGAGACCCAGTACTTC.